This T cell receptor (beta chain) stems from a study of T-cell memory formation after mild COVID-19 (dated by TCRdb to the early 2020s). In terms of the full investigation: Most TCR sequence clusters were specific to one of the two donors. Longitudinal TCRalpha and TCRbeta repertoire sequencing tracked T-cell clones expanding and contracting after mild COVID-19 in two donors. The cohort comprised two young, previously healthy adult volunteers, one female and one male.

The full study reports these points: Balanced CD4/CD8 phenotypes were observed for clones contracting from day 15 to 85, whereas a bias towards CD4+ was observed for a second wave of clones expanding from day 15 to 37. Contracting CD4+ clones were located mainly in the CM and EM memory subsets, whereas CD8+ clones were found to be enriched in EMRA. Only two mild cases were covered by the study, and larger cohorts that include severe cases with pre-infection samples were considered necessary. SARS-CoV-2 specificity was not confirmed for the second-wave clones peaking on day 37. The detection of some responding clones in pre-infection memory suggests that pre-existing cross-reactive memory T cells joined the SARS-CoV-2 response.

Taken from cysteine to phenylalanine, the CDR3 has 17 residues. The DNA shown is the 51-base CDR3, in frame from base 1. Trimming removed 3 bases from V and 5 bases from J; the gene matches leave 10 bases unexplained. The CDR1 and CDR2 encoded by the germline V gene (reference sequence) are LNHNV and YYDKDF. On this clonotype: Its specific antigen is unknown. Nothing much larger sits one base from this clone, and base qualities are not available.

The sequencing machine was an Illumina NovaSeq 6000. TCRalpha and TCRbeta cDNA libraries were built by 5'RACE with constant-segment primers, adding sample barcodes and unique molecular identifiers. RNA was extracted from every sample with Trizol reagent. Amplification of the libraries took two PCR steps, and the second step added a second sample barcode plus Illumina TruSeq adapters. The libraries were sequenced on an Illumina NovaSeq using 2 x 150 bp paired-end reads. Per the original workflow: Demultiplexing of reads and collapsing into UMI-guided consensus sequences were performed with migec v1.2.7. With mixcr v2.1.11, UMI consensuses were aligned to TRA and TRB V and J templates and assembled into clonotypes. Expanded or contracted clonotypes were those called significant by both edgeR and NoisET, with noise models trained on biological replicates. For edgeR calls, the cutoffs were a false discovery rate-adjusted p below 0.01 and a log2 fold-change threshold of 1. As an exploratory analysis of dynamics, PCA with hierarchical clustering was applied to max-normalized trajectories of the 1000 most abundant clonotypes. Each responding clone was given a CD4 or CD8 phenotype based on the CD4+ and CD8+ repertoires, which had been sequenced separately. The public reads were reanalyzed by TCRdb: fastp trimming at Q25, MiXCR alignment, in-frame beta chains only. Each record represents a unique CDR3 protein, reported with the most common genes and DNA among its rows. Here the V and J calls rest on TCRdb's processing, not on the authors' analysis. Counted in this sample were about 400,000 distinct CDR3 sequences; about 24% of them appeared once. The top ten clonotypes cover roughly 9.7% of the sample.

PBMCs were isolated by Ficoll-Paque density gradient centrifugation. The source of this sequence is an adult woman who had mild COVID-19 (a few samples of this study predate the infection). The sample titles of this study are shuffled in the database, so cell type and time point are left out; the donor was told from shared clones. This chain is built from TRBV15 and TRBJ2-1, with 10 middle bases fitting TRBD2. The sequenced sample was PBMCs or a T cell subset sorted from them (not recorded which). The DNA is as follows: TGTGCCACCAGCAGGGATTTAAGCGGGGGGGCCGACAATGAGCAGTTCTTC. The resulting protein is CATSRDLSGGADNEQFF. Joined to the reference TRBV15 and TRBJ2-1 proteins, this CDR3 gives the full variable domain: DAMVIQNPRYQVTQFGKPVTLSCSQTLNHNVMYWYQQKSSQAPKLLFHYYDKDFNNEADTPDNFQSRRPNTSFCFLDIRSPGLGDTAMYLCATSRDLSGGADNEQFFGPGTRLTVL.